The next 26 T cell receptor beta chains were all read from a single sample in a study of Ad26.COV2.S vaccination and SARS-CoV-2 variants. Only in-frame clones appear in the TCRdb table, and some are missing; sequencing was by immunoSEQ multiplex PCR. The repertoire holds 350,000 to 500,000 clones, with 70% to 90% as singletons. Treatment in this sample: around 19 received Ad26.COV2.S at low or high dose, single or two shots; roughly five received placebo; per-sample allocation not given. Day 63 following the first vaccine or placebo injection was when the samples were taken. Sequenced here: peripheral blood, sampled in a trial of Ad26.COV2.S vaccine versus placebo. All receptors come from a person aged 18 to 65 who received the Ad26.COV2.S COVID-19 vaccine or a placebo.

This sequence joins TRBV11-2 and TRBJ2-7; the D gene could be TRBD1 or TRBD2 (5 bases each). Germline assignment: CDR1 SGHAT and CDR2 FQNNGV. Between the trimmed V and J ends, which lost 5 bases and 3 bases, there was a span of 14 bases. This CDR3 comprises 14 residues. The CDR3 region is CASSPGPTRYEQYF. The CDR3 DNA sequence: TGTGCCAGCAGCCCGGGACCTACACGCTACGAGCAGTACTTC.

The V and J genes are TRBV2 and TRBJ1-4; D remains unclear. Germline V lookup: CDR1 SNHLY, CDR2 FYNNEI. The CDR3 is 13 residues long. The germline V and J ends were trimmed by 8 bases and 8 bases, with 15 bases remaining between them. The CDR3 DNA sequence: TGTGCCAGCGCGCTTGGGGTTCAAGAAAAACTGTTTTTT. Encoded protein: CASALGVQEKLFF.

The CDR3 DNA follows: TGTGCCAGCAGTTTAGGAGAGGATGCTGAAGCTTTCTTT. Its protein product is CASSLGEDAEAFF. The genes are TRBV12-3 or TRBV12-4 and TRBJ1-1; D ambiguous. V dropped 1 base and J dropped 6 bases, with 9 bases sitting between them. This CDR3 comprises 13 residues.

This rearrangement joins TRBV7-9 to TRBJ2-1; 7 nucleotides align to TRBD2. Trimming at V came to 3 bases and at J to 9 bases, leaving 11 bases not matched to a gene. The CDR3 has 15 amino acids. Germline values: CDR1 SEHNR, CDR2 FQNEAQ (reference sequence). The DNA of the CDR3 is TGTGCCAGCAGCTTCGGACTAGGAGGGCCCGGTGAGCAGTTCTTC. Amino acids: CASSFGLGGPGEQFF.

The rearrangement uses TRBV7-9 and TRBJ2-6; D gene ambiguous. V lost 3 bases and J lost 4, with 19 bases in between. The germline V gene has CDR1 SEHNR and CDR2 FQNEAQ (reference sequence). This CDR3 has 18 residues. CDR3: CASSFGGGPPRGANVLTF. CDR3 coding DNA: TGTGCCAGCAGCTTCGGTGGCGGACCCCCGAGGGGGGCCAACGTCCTGACTTTC.

The J gene is TRBJ1-6, the V gene TRBV28; D possibly corresponds to TRBD1 (5 bases). From germline, CDR1 is MDHEN and CDR2 SYDVKM. The V end lost 4 bases, the J end lost 6 bases, and 22 bases lay between the germline ends. The CDR3 spans 18 residues. CDR3 residues: CASSSPRDGPLGNSPLHF. The CDR3 coding sequence is TGTGCCAGCAGTTCACCCCGGGACGGGCCGTTAGGTAATTCACCCCTCCACTTT.

V and J are TRBV7-9 and TRBJ2-3; either TRBD1 or TRBD2 may supply D (5 bases each). CDR1 and CDR2 (germline): SEHNR, FQNEAQ (reference sequence). With 0 bases removed from V and 3 bases from J, the gap between germline ends came to 10 bases. The CDR3 is 15 amino acids. In DNA form, the CDR3 reads TGTGCCAGCAGCTTAGCTATAGGGGAGACAGATACGCAGTATTTT. This sequence encodes CASSLAIGETDTQYF.

V usage is TRBV5-1 and J usage is TRBJ2-2, with D unresolved. The germline gives CDR1 SGHRS, CDR2 YFSETQ. This CDR3 has 14 residues. Trimming shortened V by 1 base and J by 6 bases, and 10 bases separated the two germline ends. In nucleotides, the CDR3 is TGCGCCAGCAGCTTGCCCAGCGAAGCCGGGGAGCTGTTTTTT. It translates to CASSLPSEAGELFF.

The V and J genes are TRBV3-1 (or the pseudogene TRBV3-2) and TRBJ2-5; D is perhaps TRBD2 (7 bases). In germline, CDR1 is LGHDT, CDR2 YNNKEL (reference sequence). The CDR3 loop spans 18 amino acids. V was trimmed by 3 bases and J by 1 base, leaving 21 bases between them. CDR3 protein: CASSHTPFSAGAQETQYF. CDR3 bases: TGTGCCAGCAGCCATACCCCCTTTTCCGCGGGGGCCCAAGAGACCCAGTACTTC.

The chain couples TRBV7-2 to TRBJ1-3, with D possibly TRBD1 on 6 matching bases. Trimming took off 5 bases at V and 8 bases at J, with 16 bases between the two ends. Germline V gene data show CDR1 as SGHTA and CDR2 as FQGNSA. The CDR3 spans 14 residues. This CDR3 reads CASSPNRAPDTIYF. The CDR3 DNA follows: TGTGCCAGCAGCCCTAACAGGGCCCCGGACACCATATATTTT.

This rearrangement joins TRBV6-6 to TRBJ2-7; D remains ambiguous. From germline, CDR1 is MNHNY and CDR2 SVGAGI (reference sequence). This CDR3 has 14 residues. Deletions cut 2 bases from V and 7 bases from J, with 15 bases between. CDR3 sequence (DNA): TGTGCCAGCAGTTACGGGCCAAATTCGCGGGAGCAGTACTTC. It codes for CASSYGPNSREQYF.

This sequence joins TRBV19 and TRBJ1-1; D gene uncertain. The germline gives CDR1 LNHDA, CDR2 SQIVND (reference sequence). Trimming shortened V by 5 bases and J by 6 bases, and 13 bases separated the two germline ends. The CDR3 is made up of 13 amino acids. CDR3 coding DNA: TGTGCCAGTAGTCAGAGACCGCTCGCTGAAGCTTTCTTT. It is translated as CASSQRPLAEAFF. The variable domain in full, with the rest retrieved from reference TRBV19 and TRBJ1-1, is DGGITQSPKYLFRKEGQNVTLSCEQNLNHDAMYWYRQDPGQGLRLIYYSQIVNDFQKGDIAEGYSVSREKKESFPLTVTSAQKNPTAFYLCASSQRPLAEAFFGQGTRLTVV.

About this clone: At one of its ends the junction is not consistent with the germline gene, which may arise from a read error. This rearrangement joins TRBV5-1 to TRBJ2-7; TRBD2 agrees at 9 bases. Germline values: CDR1 SGHRS, CDR2 YFSETQ. The CDR3 runs to 12 residues. The chain's CDR3 is CASSLDGPSGEF. CDR3 coding DNA: TGCGCCAGCAGCTTGGATGGGCCTAGCGGGGAATTC.

The chain is built from TRBV3-1 (or the pseudogene TRBV3-2) and TRBJ1-6, with D uncertain. Germline V lookup: CDR1 LGHDT, CDR2 YNNKEL (reference sequence). The V end lost 4 bases, the J end lost 5 bases, and 12 bases lay between the germline ends. The CDR3 contains 15 residues. CDR3: CASSPEWADNSPLHF. The CDR3, as DNA: TGTGCCAGCAGCCCTGAATGGGCGGATAATTCACCCCTCCACTTT.

This sequence joins TRBV5-4 and TRBJ1-1, with no clear D. Germline V gene data show CDR1 as SGHNT and CDR2 as YYREEE (reference sequence). CDR3 length: 12 residues. Trimming took 5 bases from V and 3 from J, leaving 8 bases between them. The CDR3 loop reads CASSDGHTEAFF. The DNA of the CDR3 is TGTGCCAGCAGTGACGGTCACACTGAAGCTTTCTTT.

This clone is a singleton in its sample. This chain connects TRBV5-6 to TRBJ2-1, with TRBD2 matching over 8 bases. This CDR3 is built from 16 residues. V lost 6 bases to trimming and J lost 2 bases; unmatched junction nucleotides: 10. Germline V gene data show CDR1 as SGHDT and CDR2 as YYEEEE. The CDR3 sequence is CASTSAAGGPYNEQFF. CDR3 coding DNA: TGTGCCAGCACCTCCGCGGCGGGGGGTCCCTACAATGAGCAGTTCTTC.

V gene TRBV19 combines with J gene TRBJ2-3; 7 nucleotides agree with TRBD2. Germline assignment: CDR1 LNHDA and CDR2 SQIVND (reference sequence). The CDR3 runs to 15 residues. With 3 bases clipped from V and 5 bases from J, the junction kept 8 bases outside the gene matches. The CDR3 DNA follows: TGTGCCAGTAGTATGAGCGGGGCCCAAGGAGATACGCAGTATTTT. It yields the protein CASSMSGAQGDTQYF.

The chain couples TRBV11-3 to TRBJ2-3; no clear D. Germline CDR1 reads SGHNT; CDR2 reads YENEEA. Between the trimmed V and J ends, which lost 0 bases and 2 bases, there was a span of 9 bases. The CDR3 covers 15 residues. The CDR3 sequence: CASSLDLTNTDTQYF. In DNA, the CDR3 is TGTGCCAGCAGCTTAGACTTAACGAACACAGATACGCAGTATTTT.

This clone has a handful of counts. V is TRBV2 and J is TRBJ1-6; 10 nucleotides line up with TRBD1. CDR3 size: 15 residues. V lost 4 bases, J lost 9 bases, and 6 bases stayed unmatched. Germline V gives CDR1 SNHLY, CDR2 FYNNEI. CDR3 protein: CASSGAGTGVSPLHF. The CDR3 bases are TGTGCCAGCAGTGGCGCCGGGACAGGGGTTTCACCCCTCCACTTT.

This clone was counted a single time. J is TRBJ2-7 and V is TRBV3-1 (or the pseudogene TRBV3-2), with 7 bases lining up with TRBD1. With 4 bases clipped from V and 2 bases from J, the junction kept 2 bases outside the gene matches. The CDR3 has 13 amino acids. From germline, CDR1 is LGHDT and CDR2 YNNKEL (reference sequence). CDR3 loop: CASSPGTAYEQYF. CDR3 nucleotides: TGTGCCAGCAGCCCTGGGACAGCCTACGAGCAGTACTTC.

The V call is TRBV30, the J call TRBJ1-2, with a weak D call TRBD1 (6 bases). V was trimmed by 0 bases and J by 2 bases, leaving 10 bases between them. Germline values: CDR1 GTSNPN, CDR2 SVGIG (reference sequence). This CDR3 has 14 amino acids. CDR3 DNA: TGTGCCTGGAGTGTACTGGGACACAACTATGGCTACACCTTC. Encoded protein: CAWSVLGHNYGYTF. The full variable domain, with the rest looked up from reference TRBV30 and TRBJ1-2, is SQTIHQWPATLVQPVGSPLSLECTVEGTSNPNLYWYRQAAGRGLQLLFYSVGIGQISSEVPQNLSASRPQDRQFILSSKKLLLSDSGFYLCAWSVLGHNYGYTFGSGTRLTVV.

This clone occurred once. This sequence joins TRBV7-2 and TRBJ2-3, with D hard to call. The CDR3 is 14 amino acids. The V gene lost 4 bases and the J gene lost 6 bases, with 14 bases spanning the gap. The V gene's germline CDR1 is SGHTA and CDR2 FQGNSA. The DNA for the CDR3 is TGTGCCAGCAGCTCCTCCTCGTCCACGGATACGCAGTATTTT. Residues: CASSSSSSTDTQYF.

The chain combines TRBV7-6 with TRBJ1-2, with 8 bases that match TRBD1. The trim removed 5 bases at V and 4 bases at J, leaving 3 bases unmatched. This CDR3 has 13 amino acids. Per the germline V gene, CDR1 is SGHVS and CDR2 is FNYEAQ. The CDR3 region has the DNA TGTGCCAGCAGCGATGGACAGGGCTATGGCTACACCTTC. It specifies CASSDGQGYGYTF. Full variable domain (remainder filled in from reference TRBV7-6 and TRBJ1-2): GAGVSQSPRYKVTKRGQDVALRCDPISGHVSLYWYRQALGQGPEFLTYFNYEAQQDKSGLPNDRFSAERPEGSISTLTIQRTEQRDSAMYRCASSDGQGYGYTFGSGTRLTVV.

V gene TRBV5-5 combines with J gene TRBJ2-7; 7 bases fit TRBD2. Germline CDR1 SGHKS, CDR2 YYEKEE (reference sequence). The CDR3 sequence is 15 residues long. The junction had 6 bases not matched to a gene; V was cut back by 1 base and J by 2 bases. The CDR3 here is CASSLWTSGPYEQYF. CDR3 DNA: TGTGCCAGCAGCTTGTGGACTAGTGGTCCCTACGAGCAGTACTTC.

The V and J genes are TRBV7-9 and TRBJ1-3; 12 bases agree with TRBD1. V gave up 4 bases and J gave up 3 bases; unmatched junction bases: 10. CDR3 length: 18 residues. The germline V gene has CDR1 SEHNR and CDR2 FQNEAQ (reference sequence). The CDR3, as DNA: TGTGCCAGCAGCTCACCGGGACAGGGGGCCTTTCGTGGAAACACCATATATTTT. Its translation is CASSSPGQGAFRGNTIYF.

V is TRBV6-4 and J is TRBJ2-2; a possible D gene is TRBD2 (6 bases). CDR3 length equals 16 residues. Germline CDR1 reads MRHNA; CDR2 reads SNTAGT. Deletions cut 0 bases from V and 4 bases from J, with 12 bases between. CDR3 DNA sequence: TGTGCCAGCAGTGACTCGGGCGGGGCGATCACCGGGGAGCTGTTTTTT. This sequence encodes CASSDSGGAITGELFF.